This T cell receptor (beta chain) was sequenced in a study of T cells in Graves' hyperthyroidism and ophthalmopathy. Findings of the study overall: Appearing also in blood were most of the thyroid clonotypes expanded above 0.001.

Used for diagnoses were clinical symptoms, serum thyroxine and TRAb, thyroid ultrasound and orbital computed tomography. About this clonotype itself: As yet, its antigen is unknown.

This CDR3 is built from 14 residues. V was shortened by 7 bases and J by 0 bases, with 12 bases between the two germline ends. From germline, CDR1 is LNHDA and CDR2 SQIVND (reference sequence). RNA transcripts gave rise to amplified TCR beta CDR3 regions. HTBI primers were the set used in a first-round RT-PCR of the TCR CDR3. TCRdb reanalysed the multiplex PCR reads using MiXCR and keeps one entry per CDR3 protein. This table holds roughly 260,000 distinct CDR3 sequences, about 14% found once. J is TRBJ1-2 and V is TRBV19; possible D gene TRBD1, 6 bases. The TCR comes from a middle-aged woman with Graves' hyperthyroidism that later progressed to Graves' ophthalmopathy. The material sequenced was blood. The CDR3 loop is CASNQQGSNYGYTF. CDR3 in DNA: TGTGCCAGTAATCAACAGGGTTCTAACTATGGCTACACCTTC.